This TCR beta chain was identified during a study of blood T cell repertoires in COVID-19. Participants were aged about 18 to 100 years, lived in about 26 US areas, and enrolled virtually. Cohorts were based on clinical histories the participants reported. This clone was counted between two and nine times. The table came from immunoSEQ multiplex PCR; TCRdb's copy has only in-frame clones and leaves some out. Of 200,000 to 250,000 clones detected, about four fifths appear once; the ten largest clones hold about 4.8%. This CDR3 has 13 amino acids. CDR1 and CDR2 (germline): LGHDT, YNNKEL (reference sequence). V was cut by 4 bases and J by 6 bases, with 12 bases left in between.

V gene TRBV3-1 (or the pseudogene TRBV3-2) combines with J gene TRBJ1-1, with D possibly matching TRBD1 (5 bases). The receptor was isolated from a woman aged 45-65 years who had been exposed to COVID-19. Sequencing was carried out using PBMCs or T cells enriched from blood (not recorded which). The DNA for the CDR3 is TGTGCCAGCAGCCTGCAGGGATCGTCTGAAGCTTTCTTT. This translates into CASSLQGSSEAFF.